These 2 T cell receptor beta chains came from one sample sequenced in a study of shared clonotypes between healthy human individuals. Sequencing was performed with immunoSEQ multiplex PCR; in TCRdb, only in-frame clones are kept and a portion is missing. The table has millions of clones, roughly nine tenths seen once. Sequencing used naive CD4+ T cells sorted from blood. The subset here: CD45RA+ positively selected. Receptor source: a man younger than 30 in good health.

This chain links TRBV5-1 with TRBJ2-2; 8 bases map to TRBD2. After removal of 0 bases from V and 0 bases from J, the junction contained 4 bases not matched to a gene. The germline V gene encodes CDR1 SGHRS and CDR2 YFSETQ. The CDR3 is 17 amino acids. The CDR3 nucleotides are TGCGCCAGCAGCTTGGTCGCTAGCGGGTCGAACACCGGGGAGCTGTTTTTT. Translated: CASSLVASGSNTGELFF.

The V and J genes are TRBV10-3 and TRBJ1-4, with 9 bases fitting TRBD1. There are 13 residues in the CDR3. The germline V gene encodes CDR1 ENHRY and CDR2 SYGVKD. V trimming: 7 bases; J trimming: 6 bases; junction bases outside the gene matches: 3. The CDR3 loop reads CAINRGRDEKLFF. The CDR3 coding sequence is TGTGCCATCAACAGGGGGCGAGATGAAAAACTGTTTTTT.